This T cell receptor (beta chain) was sequenced in a study of blood T cell repertoires in COVID-19. This table comes from immunoSEQ multiplex PCR, and its TCRdb copy is limited to in-frame clones, with some not included. The data contain more than 150,000 clones, 81% of them singletons. This TCR was recovered from an elderly woman with COVID-19, enrolled during active disease. Sequenced: peripheral blood.

CDR3 residues: CASSPGVAGGGELFF. In DNA, the CDR3 is TGTGCCAGCAGCCCTGGGGTAGCGGGAGGTGGGGAGCTGTTTTTT. The chain uses TRBV11-2 and TRBJ2-2, with 10 bases fitting TRBD2. V dropped 5 bases and J dropped 8; count of bases not matched to a gene: 8. Looked up from germline, CDR1 is SGHAT and CDR2 is FQNNGV. The CDR3 covers 15 residues.